This T cell receptor (beta chain) was recovered during a study of cytomegalovirus exposure and HLA in healthy donors. Study findings and constraints: In a later analysis, TCR beta V- and J-gene trimming was associated with a missense DCLRE1C variant. Most TCRs appeared rarely, but some public TCRs recurred in many donors. The study put about 180 TCR beta chains on its list as cytomegalovirus-associated. Serostatus for CMV was the only available immune exposure information.

The length of the CDR3 is 14 residues. Deletions cut 3 bases from V and 2 bases from J, with 11 bases between. CDR1 is MNHNS and CDR2 is SASEGT in the germline V gene. This clone was seen a single time. The antigen is undetermined. In the PCR, 60 Vbeta and 13 Jbeta primers were used. Sequencing was performed with immunoSEQ multiplex PCR; in TCRdb, only in-frame clones are kept and a portion is missing. The sample lists 150,000 or so clones, around 82% occurring once. Sequenced sample: PBMCs. V usage is TRBV6-1 and J usage is TRBJ2-7, with D perhaps matching TRBD1 (6 bases). The clonotype was recovered from a man younger than 35 in good health and CMV-seropositive. The CDR3 loop is CASSDLGTTYEQYF. The CDR3 DNA is TGTGCCAGCAGTGATCTCGGGACAACCTACGAGCAGTACTTC.